Sequencing of this T cell receptor beta chain was carried out in a study of blood T cell repertoires in COVID-19. About the research overall: From T cells, B-cell-depleted T cells, or PBMCs came the material, which was cDNA or gDNA.

Generated by immunoSEQ multiplex PCR, the TCRdb table keeps only in-frame clones and is missing some. The table lists approximately 90,000 clones, 81% of them singletons, with roughly 25% in the top ten. The germline CDR1 and CDR2 sequences are MNHNS and SASEGT. The CDR3 consists of 14 residues. Trimming removed 0 bases from V and 1 base from J, with 7 bases in between. The clonotype was recovered from a man aged 80 or over with active or convalescent COVID-19. V and J are TRBV6-1 and TRBJ2-7; weak D call: TRBD2 (5 bases). Sequencing was carried out using peripheral blood. The CDR3 DNA follows: TGTGCCAGCAGTGAAGCGGACTCTTCCTACGAGCAGTACTTC. This sequence encodes CASSEADSSYEQYF.